This paragraph reports one T cell receptor (beta chain). Antigen unknown. The data were obtained in a study of cytomegalovirus exposure and HLA in healthy donors. The CDR3 is 20 amino acids. V was pared by 4 bases and J by 3 bases, with 31 bases between. The germline gives CDR1 LNHDA, CDR2 SQIVND (reference sequence). Study-wide results and caveats: Later analysis identified some 16,000 TCR beta sequences associated with HLA alleles, using a false discovery rate threshold of 0.05.

The PCR made use of 60 Vbeta and 13 Jbeta primers. The assay was immunoSEQ multiplex PCR, and TCRdb's table has in-frame clones only and misses some. The repertoire has 130,000 or so clones, 88% of them found once; the top ten carry about 0.51%. Specimen: PBMCs. This sequence joins TRBV19 and TRBJ2-7, with D perhaps matching TRBD2 (5 bases). The sequence came from a woman aged 40-49 years in good health and CMV-seronegative. CDR3 residues: CASSTVGLLNFSRLDYEQYF. The CDR3 nucleotides are TGTGCCAGTAGTACCGTAGGACTGTTAAATTTCTCCCGACTGGACTACGAGCAGTACTTC. Full variable domain (rest looked up from reference TRBV19 and TRBJ2-7): DGGITQSPKYLFRKEGQNVTLSCEQNLNHDAMYWYRQDPGQGLRLIYYSQIVNDFQKGDIAEGYSVSREKKESFPLTVTSAQKNPTAFYLCASSTVGLLNFSRLDYEQYFGPGTRLTVT.